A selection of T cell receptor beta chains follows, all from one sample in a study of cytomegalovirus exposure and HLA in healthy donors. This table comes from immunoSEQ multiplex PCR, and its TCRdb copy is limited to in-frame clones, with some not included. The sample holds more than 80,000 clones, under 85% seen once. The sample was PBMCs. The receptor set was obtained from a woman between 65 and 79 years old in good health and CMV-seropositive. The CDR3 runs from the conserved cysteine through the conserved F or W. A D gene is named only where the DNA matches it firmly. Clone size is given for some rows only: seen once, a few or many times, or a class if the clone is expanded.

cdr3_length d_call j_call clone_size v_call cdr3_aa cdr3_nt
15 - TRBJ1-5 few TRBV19 CASSFGQEVNQPQHF TGTGCCAGTAGCTTCGGGCAGGAGGTCAATCAGCCCCAGCATTTT
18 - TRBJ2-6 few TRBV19 CASSTLMTGLSGANVLTF TGTGCCAGTAGTACACTCATGACGGGACTCTCTGGGGCCAACGTCCTGACTTTC
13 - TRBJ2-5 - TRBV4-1 CASSQVIGETQYF TGCGCCAGCAGCCAAGTCATCGGGGAGACCCAGTACTTC
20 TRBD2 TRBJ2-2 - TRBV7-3 CASSLFPTTSGGAATGELFF TGTGCCAGCAGCTTATTTCCGACGACTAGCGGGGGGGCGGCAACCGGGGAGCTGTTTTTT
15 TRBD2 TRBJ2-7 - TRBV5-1 CASSLVPGGTNEQYF TGCGCCAGCAGCTTGGTCCCGGGGGGAACCAACGAGCAGTACTTC
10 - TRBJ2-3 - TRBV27 CARLTDTQYF TGTGCCAGACTAACAGATACGCAGTATTTT
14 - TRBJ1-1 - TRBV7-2 CASSSTGVRTEAFF TGTGCCAGCAGCTCCACGGGGGTGCGCACTGAAGCTTTCTTT
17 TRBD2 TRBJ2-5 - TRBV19 CATHGTSGGPYQETQYF TGTGCCACCCATGGGACTAGCGGGGGACCGTACCAAGAGACCCAGTACTTC
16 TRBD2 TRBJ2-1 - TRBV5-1 CASSPGLAGGPNEQFF TGCGCCAGCAGCCCCGGTCTAGCGGGGGGGCCGAATGAGCAGTTCTTC
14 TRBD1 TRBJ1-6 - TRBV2 CASSPDRRNSPLHF TGTGCCAGCAGTCCGGACAGGCGCAATTCACCCCTCCACTTT
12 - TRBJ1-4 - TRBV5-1 CASSLEGGRLFF TGCGCCAGCAGCTTGGAGGGAGGGAGACTGTTTTTT
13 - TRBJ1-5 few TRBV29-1 CSVLTELNQPQHF TGCAGCGTCTTGACAGAGCTCAATCAGCCCCAGCATTTT
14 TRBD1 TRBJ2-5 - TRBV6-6 CASSYSRTGGTQYF TGTGCCAGCAGTTACTCGCGAACAGGGGGGACCCAGTACTTC
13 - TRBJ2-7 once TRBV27 CASSYWQGFEQYF TGTGCCAGCAGTTATTGGCAGGGTTTCGAGCAGTACTTC
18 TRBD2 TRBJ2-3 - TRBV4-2 CASSPKGKGLAGSDTQYF TGTGCCAGCAGCCCGAAAGGGAAGGGACTAGCGGGTAGCGATACGCAGTATTTT
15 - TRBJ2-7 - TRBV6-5 CASSRGVSPSYEQYF TGTGCCAGCAGCCGCGGTGTCTCCCCGTCGTACGAGCAGTACTTC
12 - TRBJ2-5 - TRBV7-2 CASSPRGETQYF TGTGCCAGCAGCCCCCGCGGGGAGACCCAGTACTTC
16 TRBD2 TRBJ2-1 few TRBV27 CASSLLTSGRVNEQFF TGTGCCAGCAGTTTATTGACTAGCGGGAGGGTCAATGAGCAGTTCTTC
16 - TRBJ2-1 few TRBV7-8 CASSLQGVAIYNEQFF TGTGCCAGCAGCTTACAAGGGGTTGCTATCTACAATGAGCAGTTCTTC
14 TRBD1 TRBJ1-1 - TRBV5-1 CASSWDRMNTEAFF TGCGCCAGCAGCTGGGACAGGATGAACACTGAAGCTTTCTTT
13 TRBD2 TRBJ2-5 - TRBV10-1 CASSGGTSGYQYF TGCGCCAGCAGTGGGGGGACTAGCGGTTACCAGTACTTC
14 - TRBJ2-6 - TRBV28 CASQDSSGANVLTF TGTGCCAGCCAGGACAGCTCTGGGGCCAACGTCCTGACTTTC
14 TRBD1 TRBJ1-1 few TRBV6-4 CASRRDRAGTEAFF TGTGCCAGCAGGAGAGACAGGGCAGGCACTGAAGCTTTCTTT
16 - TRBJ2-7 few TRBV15 CATSRETAGAPYEQYF TGTGCCACCAGCAGGGAGACGGCAGGGGCCCCCTACGAGCAGTACTTC
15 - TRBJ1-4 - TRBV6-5 CASKAVPATNEKLFF TGTGCCAGCAAAGCTGTCCCTGCAACTAATGAAAAACTGTTTTTT
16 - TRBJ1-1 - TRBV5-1 CASSLRGGDPRTEAFF TGCGCCAGCAGCTTACGGGGTGGAGATCCACGCACTGAAGCTTTCTTT
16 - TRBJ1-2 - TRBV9 CASSATSGRLNYGYTF TGTGCCAGCAGCGCCACTTCGGGCCGACTAAACTATGGCTACACCTTC
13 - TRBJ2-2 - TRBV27 CASSLAYTGELFF TGTGCCAGCAGTTTAGCGTACACCGGGGAGCTGTTTTTT
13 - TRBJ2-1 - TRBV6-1 CASASLGHNEQFF TGTGCCAGCGCGAGCTTGGGGCACAATGAGCAGTTCTTC
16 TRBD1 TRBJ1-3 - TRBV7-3 CASSLRAGGPGNTIYF TGTGCCAGCAGCTTAAGGGCAGGGGGCCCCGGAAACACCATATATTTT
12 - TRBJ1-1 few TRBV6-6 CASSYSLGDAFF TGTGCCAGCAGTTACTCGTTAGGGGATGCTTTCTTT
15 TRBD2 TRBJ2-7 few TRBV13 CASSLGRGRAYEQYF TGTGCCAGCAGCTTAGGTCGCGGGAGGGCCTACGAGCAGTACTTC
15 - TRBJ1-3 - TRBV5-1 CASSLAIGAGNTIYF TGCGCCAGCAGCTTGGCCATCGGGGCTGGAAACACCATATATTTT
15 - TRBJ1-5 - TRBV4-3 CASSQDSGLNQPQHF TGCGCCAGCAGCCAAGATTCAGGGTTAAATCAGCCCCAGCATTTT
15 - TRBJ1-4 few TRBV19 CASSEPWGGNEKLFF TGTGCCAGTAGTGAACCATGGGGGGGAAATGAAAAACTGTTTTTT
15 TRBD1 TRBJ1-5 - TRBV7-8 CASSQSGQGNQPQHF TGTGCCAGCAGCCAAAGTGGACAGGGCAATCAGCCCCAGCATTTT
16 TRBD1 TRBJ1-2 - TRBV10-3 CATRPTTGEVHYGYTF TGTGCCACCCGCCCCACGACAGGGGAGGTTCACTATGGCTACACCTTC
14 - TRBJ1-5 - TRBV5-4 CASSFGGSNQPQHF TGTGCCAGCAGCTTTGGGGGGAGCAATCAGCCCCAGCATTTT
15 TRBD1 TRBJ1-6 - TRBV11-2 CASSPTWDSSSPLHF TGTGCCAGCAGCCCGACCTGGGACAGTAGTTCACCCCTCCACTTT
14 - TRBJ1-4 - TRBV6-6 CASSYSPEGVRLFF TGTGCCAGCAGTTACTCCCCGGAAGGGGTTCGACTGTTTTTT
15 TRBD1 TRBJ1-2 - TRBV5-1 CASSLPGQGSHGYTF TGCGCCAGCAGCTTACCGGGACAGGGGTCCCATGGCTACACCTTC
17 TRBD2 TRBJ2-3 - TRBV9 CASSVVTSGEFTDTQYF TGTGCCAGCAGCGTAGTTACTAGCGGGGAGTTCACAGATACGCAGTATTTT
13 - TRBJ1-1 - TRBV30 CAWKGREDTEAFF TGTGCCTGGAAGGGCAGGGAGGACACTGAAGCTTTCTTT
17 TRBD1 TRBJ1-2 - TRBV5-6 CASSVRTGGVVYYGYTF TGTGCCAGCAGCGTTCGGACAGGGGGCGTTGTGTACTATGGCTACACCTTC
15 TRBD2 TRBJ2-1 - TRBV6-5 CASSRSGSQYNEQFF TGTGCCAGCAGTAGGAGCGGGAGCCAATACAATGAGCAGTTCTTC
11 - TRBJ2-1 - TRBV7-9 CASSIRGEQFF TGTGCCAGCAGCATTAGGGGTGAGCAGTTCTTC
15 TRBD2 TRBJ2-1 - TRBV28 CASSSRGAGSDEQFF TGTGCCAGCAGTTCTCGGGGAGCGGGATCAGATGAGCAGTTCTTC
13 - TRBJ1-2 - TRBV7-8 CASSLRGVNGYTF TGTGCCAGCAGCTTACGGGGGGTTAATGGCTACACCTTC
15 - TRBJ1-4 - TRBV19 CASSKLGGLNEKLFF TGTGCCAGTAGTAAACTAGGCGGTTTAAATGAAAAACTGTTTTTT
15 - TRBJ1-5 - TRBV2 CASRAMGHSNQPQHF TGTGCCAGCAGAGCCATGGGGCATAGCAATCAGCCCCAGCATTTT
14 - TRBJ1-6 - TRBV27 CASSPAQGNSPLHF TGTGCCAGCAGCCCCGCACAGGGCAATTCACCCCTCCACTTT
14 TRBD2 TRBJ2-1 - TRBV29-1 CSVDKLAGVNEQFF TGCAGCGTTGACAAGCTAGCGGGAGTCAATGAGCAGTTCTTC